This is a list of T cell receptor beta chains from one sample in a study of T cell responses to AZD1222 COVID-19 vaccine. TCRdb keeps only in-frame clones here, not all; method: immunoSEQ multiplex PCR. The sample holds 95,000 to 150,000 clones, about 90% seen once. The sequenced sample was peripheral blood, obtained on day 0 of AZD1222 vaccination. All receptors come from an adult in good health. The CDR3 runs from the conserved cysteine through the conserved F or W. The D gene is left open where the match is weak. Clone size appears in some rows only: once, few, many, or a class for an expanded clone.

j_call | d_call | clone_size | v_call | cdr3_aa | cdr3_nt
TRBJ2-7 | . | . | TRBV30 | CAWSVLGVRGEQYF | TGTGCCTGGAGTGTACTGGGGGTCCGGGGGGAGCAGTACTTC
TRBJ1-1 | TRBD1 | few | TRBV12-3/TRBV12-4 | CASKGGFGTEAFF | TGTGCCAGCAAAGGGGGCTTTGGCACTGAAGCTTTCTTT
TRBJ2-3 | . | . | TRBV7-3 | CASTGGTDTQYF | TGTGCCAGCACTGGGGGTACAGATACGCAGTATTTT
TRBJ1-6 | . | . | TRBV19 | CASSIVSGSSPLHF | TGTGCCAGTAGTATAGTGAGCGGCAGTTCACCCCTCCACTTT
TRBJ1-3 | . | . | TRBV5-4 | CASSFGGTISGNTIYF | TGTGCCAGCAGCTTCGGGGGGACAATCTCTGGAAACACCATATATTTT
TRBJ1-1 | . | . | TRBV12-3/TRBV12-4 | CASLTLGTEAFF | TGTGCCAGCCTTACACTAGGCACTGAAGCTTTCTTT
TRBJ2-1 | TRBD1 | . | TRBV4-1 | CASSLNPGTGGEQFF | TGCGCCAGCAGCCTTAATCCCGGGACAGGGGGTGAGCAGTTCTTC
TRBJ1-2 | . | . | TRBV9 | CASSAGRDYGYTF | TGTGCCAGCAGCGCCGGCAGGGACTATGGCTACACCTTC
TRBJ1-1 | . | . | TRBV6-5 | CASSRNQNTEAFF | TGTGCCAGCAGTCGCAACCAGAACACTGAAGCTTTCTTT
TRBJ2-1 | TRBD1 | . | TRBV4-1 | CASSETRGRHYNEQFF | TGCGCCAGCAGCGAGACCAGGGGGAGACACTACAATGAGCAGTTCTTC
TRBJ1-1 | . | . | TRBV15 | CATSRAEQNTEAFF | TGTGCCACCAGCAGAGCCGAACAGAACACTGAAGCTTTCTTT
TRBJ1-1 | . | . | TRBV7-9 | CASSLGVSSGAEAFF | TGTGCCAGCAGCTTAGGGGTCTCCTCGGGCGCTGAAGCTTTCTTT
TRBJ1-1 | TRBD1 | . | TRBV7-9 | CASSPEAGGTEAFF | TGTGCCAGCAGCCCCGAAGCAGGGGGCACTGAAGCTTTCTTT
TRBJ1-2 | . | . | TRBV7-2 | CASSLMVGYTF | TGTGCCAGCAGCTTAATGGTGGGCTACACCTTC
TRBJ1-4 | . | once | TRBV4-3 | CASSPVMGTNEKLFF | TGCGCCAGCAGCCCGGTGATGGGAACTAATGAAAAACTGTTTTTT
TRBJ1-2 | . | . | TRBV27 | CASSLSFPPPANYGYTF | TGTGCCAGCAGTTTATCGTTCCCACCGCCAGCAAACTATGGCTACACCTTC
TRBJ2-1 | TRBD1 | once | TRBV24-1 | CATSGRQGEYKHHNEQFF | TGTGCCACCAGTGGGAGACAGGGCGAATACAAGCACCACAATGAGCAGTTCTTC
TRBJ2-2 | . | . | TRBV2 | CASSEALTEEELFF | TGTGCCAGCAGTGAAGCGCTTACGGAAGAGGAGCTGTTTTTT
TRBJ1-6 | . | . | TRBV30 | CAWRIKQGFENSPLHF | TGTGCCTGGAGGATAAAACAGGGTTTTGAAAATTCACCCCTCCACTTT
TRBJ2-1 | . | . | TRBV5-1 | CASSFRVGLNEQFF | TGCGCCAGCAGCTTTCGTGTAGGGCTAAATGAGCAGTTCTTC
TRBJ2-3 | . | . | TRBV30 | CAWSGNSDTQYF | TGTGCCTGGAGTGGAAACTCGGATACGCAGTATTTT
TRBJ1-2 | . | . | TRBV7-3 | CASSLRGDGYGYTF | TGTGCCAGCAGCTTGAGGGGGGACGGCTATGGCTACACCTTC
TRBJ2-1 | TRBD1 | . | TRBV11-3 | CASSSDRGSYNEQFF | TGTGCCAGCAGCTCGGACAGGGGGTCCTACAATGAGCAGTTCTTC
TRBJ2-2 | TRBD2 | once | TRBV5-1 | CASSRGTSANTGELFF | TGCGCCAGCAGCCGTGGGACTAGCGCGAACACCGGGGAGCTGTTTTTT
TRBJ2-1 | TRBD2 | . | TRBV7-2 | CASSLVRLAVYNEQFF | TGTGCCAGCAGCTTAGTCCGACTAGCGGTCTACAATGAGCAGTTCTTC
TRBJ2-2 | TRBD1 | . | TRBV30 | CAWSWTGGTGELFF | TGTGCCTGGAGTTGGACAGGGGGGACCGGGGAGCTGTTTTTT
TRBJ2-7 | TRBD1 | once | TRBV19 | CASSKQGISYEQYF | TGTGCCAGTAGTAAACAGGGGATATCCTACGAGCAGTACTTC
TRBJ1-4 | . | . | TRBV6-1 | CASSEGATNEKLFF | TGTGCCAGCAGTGAGGGGGCAACTAATGAAAAACTGTTTTTT
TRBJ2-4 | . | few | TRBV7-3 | CASSFPGRGENIQYF | TGTGCCAGCAGTTTCCCCGGGCGGGGTGAAAACATTCAGTACTTC
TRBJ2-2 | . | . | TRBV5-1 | CASSLSAGDTGELFF | TGCGCCAGCAGCTTAAGCGCGGGTGACACCGGGGAGCTGTTTTTT
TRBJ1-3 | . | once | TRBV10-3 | CAISESARSGNTIYF | TGTGCCATCAGTGAGTCAGCCCGCTCTGGAAACACCATATATTTT
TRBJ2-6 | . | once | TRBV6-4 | CASSDSKSGANVLTF | TGTGCCAGCAGTGACTCGAAGTCTGGGGCCAACGTCCTGACTTTC
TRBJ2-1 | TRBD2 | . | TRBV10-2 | CASSESSGGPQFF | TGCGCCAGCAGTGAATCTAGCGGGGGGCCGCAGTTCTTC
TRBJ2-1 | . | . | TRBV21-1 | CASSKGLGGEQFF | TGTGCCAGCAGCAAAGGTTTAGGTGGGGAGCAGTTCTTC
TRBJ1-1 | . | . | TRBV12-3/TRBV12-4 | CASGPLLLGAFF | TGTGCCAGCGGGCCCCTCTTACTCGGCGCTTTCTTT
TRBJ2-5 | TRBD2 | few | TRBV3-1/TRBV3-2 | CASSQEGLAGGPSHETQYF | TGTGCCAGCAGCCAGGAAGGACTAGCGGGAGGGCCGTCTCACGAGACCCAGTACTTC
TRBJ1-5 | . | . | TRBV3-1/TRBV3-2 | CASSQLNQPQHF | TGTGCCAGCAGCCAGCTCAATCAGCCCCAGCATTTT
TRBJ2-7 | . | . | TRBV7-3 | CASSVSGASYEQYF | TGTGCCAGCAGCGTCTCCGGGGCGTCCTACGAGCAGTACTTC
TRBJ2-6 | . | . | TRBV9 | CASSVERGTLPSGANVLTF | TGTGCCAGCAGCGTAGAAAGGGGCACCCTTCCTTCTGGGGCCAACGTCCTGACTTTC
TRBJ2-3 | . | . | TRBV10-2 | CASNPTGSSTDTQYF | TGCGCCAGCAATCCGACTGGCTCTAGCACAGATACGCAGTATTTT
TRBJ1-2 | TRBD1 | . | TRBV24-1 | CATSDRGSYGYTF | TGTGCCACCAGCGACAGGGGGTCCTATGGCTACACCTTC
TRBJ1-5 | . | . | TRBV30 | CACSRGPGSAQHF | TGTGCCTGTAGCAGGGGACCCGGTTCGGCCCAGCATTTT
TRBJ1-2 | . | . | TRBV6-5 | CASSYGDGRSYGYTF | TGTGCCAGCAGTTACGGGGACGGACGGAGCTATGGCTACACCTTC
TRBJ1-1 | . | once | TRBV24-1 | CATSDSGYTEAFF | TGTGCCACCAGTGATTCCGGCTACACTGAAGCTTTCTTT
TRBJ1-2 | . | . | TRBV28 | CASRSWVFGGYTF | TGTGCCAGCAGATCCTGGGTCTTTGGTGGCTACACCTTC
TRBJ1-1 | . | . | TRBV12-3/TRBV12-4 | CASSPPKNTEAFF | TGTGCCAGCAGTCCTCCGAAGAACACTGAAGCTTTCTTT
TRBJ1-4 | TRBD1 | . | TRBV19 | CASTRPTGQGAGRTNEKLFF | TGTGCCAGTACCCGACCAACGGGACAGGGGGCAGGGAGGACTAATGAAAAACTGTTTTTT
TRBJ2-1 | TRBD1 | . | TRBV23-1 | CASSHLGQVKNNEQFF | TGCGCCAGCAGTCACTTAGGACAGGTGAAAAACAATGAGCAGTTCTTC
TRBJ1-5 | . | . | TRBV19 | CASSIQAGVHQPQHF | TGTGCCAGTAGTATTCAGGCAGGGGTGCATCAGCCCCAGCATTTT
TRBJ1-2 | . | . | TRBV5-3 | CARSLGIQGDPHYGYTF | TGTGCCAGAAGCTTAGGGATACAGGGAGACCCTCACTATGGCTACACCTTC
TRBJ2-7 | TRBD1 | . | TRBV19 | CASSIRQGVHEQYF | TGTGCCAGTAGTATAAGGCAGGGGGTCCACGAGCAGTACTTC
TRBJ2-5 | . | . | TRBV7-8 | CASSLRTEGETQYF | TGTGCCAGCAGCTTAAGGACGGAAGGGGAGACCCAGTACTTC
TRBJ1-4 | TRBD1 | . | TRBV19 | CASSGGDRGRREKLFF | TGTGCCAGTAGTGGAGGAGACAGGGGGCGAAGAGAAAAACTGTTTTTT
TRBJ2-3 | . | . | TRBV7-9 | CASSLARGLETVDTQYF | TGTGCCAGCAGCTTAGCGCGGGGCCTAGAGACTGTAGATACGCAGTATTTT
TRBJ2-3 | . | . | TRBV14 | CASSPLTGSDTQYF | TGTGCCAGCAGCCCACTGACCGGGAGCGATACGCAGTATTTT